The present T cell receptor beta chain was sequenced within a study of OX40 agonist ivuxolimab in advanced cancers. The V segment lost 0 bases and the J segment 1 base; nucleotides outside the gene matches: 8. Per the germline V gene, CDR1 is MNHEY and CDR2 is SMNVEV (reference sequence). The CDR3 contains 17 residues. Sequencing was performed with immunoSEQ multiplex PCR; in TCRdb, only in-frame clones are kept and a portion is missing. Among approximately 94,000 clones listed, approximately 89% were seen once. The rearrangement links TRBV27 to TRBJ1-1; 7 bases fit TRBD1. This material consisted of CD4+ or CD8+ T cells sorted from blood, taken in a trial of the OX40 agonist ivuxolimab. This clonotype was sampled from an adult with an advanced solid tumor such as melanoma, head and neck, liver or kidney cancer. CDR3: CASSLSSQGGRNTEAFF. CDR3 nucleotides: TGTGCCAGCAGTTTATCGAGCCAGGGGGGTCGGAACACTGAAGCTTTCTTT.